This T cell receptor beta chain was found in a study of cytomegalovirus exposure and HLA in healthy donors (TCRdb year 2017). Notes on the research overall: According to a later analysis, one platform produced both the 120 validation repertoires and the 670 or so repertoires of the first cohort. The study aimed to test whether cataloging public T cell receptors could reveal signatures of past pathogen exposure. To predict cytomegalovirus infection status, the study combined high-throughput TCR immunosequencing, statistical association of individual TCRs with disease status, and machine learning. Besides the first cohort of around 670 subjects, a separate validation cohort made up of 120 or so different subjects was used.

The library was produced with the immunoSEQ multiplex PCR assay. The source study handled its data this way. A statistical classification framework was built to diagnose cytomegalovirus status from the catalog of TCR beta chain sequences. Here the immuneACCESS table is served through TCRdb, limited to in-frame sequences with V and J called. Missing clones are a known gap in these copies; in checked studies unresolved V genes cover under half, and the rest lacks a known reason. V and J calls and clone size follow that table, whereas D and trimming were derived from the DNA. The sample profile shows roughly 110,000 clones; roughly nine tenths of them were found once. About 2% of the sample comes from the top ten. The donors belonged to the validation cohort of 120 subjects, which was separate from the approximately 700-subject first cohort. Of note for this clone: Its antigen remains unidentified. There are no base qualities to consult, and no much larger clone falls within one base.

Including the terminal cysteine and phenylalanine, the CDR3 comprises 15 residues. Just the 45-base CDR3 DNA is kept, in frame starting at base 1. The junction carries 14 bases between V and J, which are trimmed by 6 bases and 0 bases respectively. The germline V gene sets CDR1 to MNHEY and CDR2 to SVGAGI. Broader findings and caveats from the paper: According to the authors, the approach could potentially be generalized to other disease states and immunological phenotypes. Three of the identified cytomegalovirus-associated TCR beta chains were confirmed in vitro to be specific for cytomegalovirus antigens. The classifier was reported to diagnose cytomegalovirus status with high specificity and sensitivity in both the original cohort and the validation cohort. Subsequent analysis determined that TCRs grouped into clusters in the first cohort also showed a tendency toward co-occurrence across the 120 or so validation repertoires, and 85% to 95% of cluster scores exceeded 0. Across donors, most TCR sequences were observed very rarely, whereas some public TCRs were present in many individuals. In the study, approximately 150 TCR beta chains were listed as associated with cytomegalovirus. All 120 or so repertoires were used to score co-occurrence in the validation cohort in a later analysis, because that analysis had no HLA typing for the cohort.

The sequenced sample consisted of PBMCs. Rearrangement joined TRBV6-5 to TRBJ1-2; a tentative D call is TRBD1 (6 bases match). The receptor's source is a woman younger than 30 in good health and CMV-seropositive. CDR3 sequence: CASRSPGQPNYGYTF. The DNA sequence reads TGTGCCAGCAGATCCCCGGGACAACCTAACTATGGCTACACCTTC.